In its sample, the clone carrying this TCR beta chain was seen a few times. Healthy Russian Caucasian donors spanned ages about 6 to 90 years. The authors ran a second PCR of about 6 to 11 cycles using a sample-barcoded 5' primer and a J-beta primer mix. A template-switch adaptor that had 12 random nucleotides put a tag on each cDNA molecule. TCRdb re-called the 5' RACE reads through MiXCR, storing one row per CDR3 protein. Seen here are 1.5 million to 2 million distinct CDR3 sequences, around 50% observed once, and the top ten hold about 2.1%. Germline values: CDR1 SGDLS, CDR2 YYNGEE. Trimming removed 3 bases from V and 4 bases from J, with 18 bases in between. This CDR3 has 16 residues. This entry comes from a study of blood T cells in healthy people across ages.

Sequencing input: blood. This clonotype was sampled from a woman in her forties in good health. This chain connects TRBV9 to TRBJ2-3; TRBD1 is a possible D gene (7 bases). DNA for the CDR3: TGTGCCAGCAGCGGAGCAGGGGGACTCTGGGCAGATACGCAGTATTTT. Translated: CASSGAGGLWADTQYF.